This TCR beta chain was captured by sequencing in a study of T cells in Graves' hyperthyroidism and ophthalmopathy. Amplification of TCR beta CDR3 regions used RNA as the template. First-round RT-PCR of the TCR CDR3 relied on the HTBI primer set. TCRdb reanalysed the multiplex PCR reads using MiXCR and keeps one entry per CDR3 protein. The table lists about 700,000 distinct CDR3 sequences, about 45% of them singletons. The sequenced material came from peripheral blood or thyroid tissue (not recorded which). The source of this sequence is an adult man with Graves' disease, either hyperthyroidism or ophthalmopathy (not recorded which).

CDR3 loop: CASSRFDTEAFF. CDR3 in DNA: TGTGCCAGCAGCCGATTTGACACTGAAGCTTTCTTT. The V and J genes are TRBV7-9 and TRBJ1-1; the D is unclear. Germline loops: CDR1 SEHNR, CDR2 FQNEAQ (reference sequence). The CDR3 length is 12 residues. V lost 5 bases and J 3 bases, leaving 7 bases between the germline ends.